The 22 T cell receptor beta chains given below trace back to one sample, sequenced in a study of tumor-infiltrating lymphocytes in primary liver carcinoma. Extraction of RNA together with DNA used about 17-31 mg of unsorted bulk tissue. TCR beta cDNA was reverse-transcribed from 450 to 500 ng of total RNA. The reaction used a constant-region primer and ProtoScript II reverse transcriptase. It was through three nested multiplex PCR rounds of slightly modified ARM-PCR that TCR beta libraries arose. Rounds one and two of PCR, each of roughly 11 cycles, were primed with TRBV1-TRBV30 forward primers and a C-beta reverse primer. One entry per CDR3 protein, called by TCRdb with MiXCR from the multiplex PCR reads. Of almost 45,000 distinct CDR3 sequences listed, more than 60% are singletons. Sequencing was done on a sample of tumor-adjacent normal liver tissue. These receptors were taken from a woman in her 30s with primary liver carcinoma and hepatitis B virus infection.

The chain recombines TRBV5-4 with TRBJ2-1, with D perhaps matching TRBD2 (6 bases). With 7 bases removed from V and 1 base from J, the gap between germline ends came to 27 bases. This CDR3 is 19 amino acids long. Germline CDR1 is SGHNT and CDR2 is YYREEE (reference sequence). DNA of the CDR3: TGTGCCAGCGGCCCGTCCACTAGCCGGAGGGCCTCGTCCTACAATGAGCAGTTCTTC. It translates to CASGPSTSRRASSYNEQFF.

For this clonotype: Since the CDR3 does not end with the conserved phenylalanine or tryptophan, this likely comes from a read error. The CDR3 bases are TGTGCCAGCAGCCAGGACAGAAACTTCTCTGGGGCCAATGTCCTGACTTCC. Residues: CASSQDRNFSGANVLTS. V gene TRBV5-6 combines with J gene TRBJ2-6, with D perhaps matching TRBD1 (6 bases). Germline CDR1 reads SGHDT; CDR2 reads YYEEEE. This CDR3 is 17 amino acids long.

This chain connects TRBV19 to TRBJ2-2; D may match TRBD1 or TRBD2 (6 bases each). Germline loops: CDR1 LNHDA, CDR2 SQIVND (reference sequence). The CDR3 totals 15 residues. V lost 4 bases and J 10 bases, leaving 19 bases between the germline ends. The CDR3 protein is CASSTGAAPSVELFF. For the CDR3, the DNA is TGTGCCAGTAGTACGGGGGCGGCACCCTCCGTGGAGCTGTTTTTT.

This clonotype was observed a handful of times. The CDR3 loop is CASSLAAWTSGFTNTGELFF. The DNA for the CDR3 is TGTGCCAGCAGTTTGGCCGCCTGGACTAGCGGATTTACGAACACCGGGGAGCTGTTTTTT. The V call is TRBV28, the J call TRBJ2-2; 10 bases match TRBD2. CDR1 and CDR2 (germline): MDHEN, SYDVKM. Losses at the gene ends were 3 bases for V and 0 bases for J; bases not matched to a gene: 13. CDR3 length equals 20 residues.

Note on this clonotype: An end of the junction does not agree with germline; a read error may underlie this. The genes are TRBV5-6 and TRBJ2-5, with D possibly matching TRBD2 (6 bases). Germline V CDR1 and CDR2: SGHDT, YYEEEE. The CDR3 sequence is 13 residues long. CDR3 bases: TGTGCCAGCAGAGAGACTAGATGGGAGACGCAGTACTTC. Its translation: CASRETRWETQYF.

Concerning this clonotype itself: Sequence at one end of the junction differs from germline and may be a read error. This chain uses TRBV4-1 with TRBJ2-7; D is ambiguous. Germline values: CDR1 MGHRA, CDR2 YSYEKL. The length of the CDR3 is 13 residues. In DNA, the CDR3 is TGCACCAGCAGCGTAGACTCGGGCTACGAGCAGTACTTC. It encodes CTSSVDSGYEQYF.

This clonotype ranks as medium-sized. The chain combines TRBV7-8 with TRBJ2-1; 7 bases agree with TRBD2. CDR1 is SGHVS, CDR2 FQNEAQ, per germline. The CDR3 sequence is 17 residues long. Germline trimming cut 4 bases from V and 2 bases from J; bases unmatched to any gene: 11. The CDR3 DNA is TGTGCCAGCAGCTCCCGTGCGGGAGTGGTAACCTACAATGAGCAGTTCTTC. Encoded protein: CASSSRAGVVTYNEQFF.

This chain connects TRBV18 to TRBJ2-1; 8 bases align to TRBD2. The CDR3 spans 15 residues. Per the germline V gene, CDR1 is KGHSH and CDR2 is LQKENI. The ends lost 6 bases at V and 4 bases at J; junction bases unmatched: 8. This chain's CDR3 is CASSSLAGLYNEQFF. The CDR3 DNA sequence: TGTGCCAGCTCGTCCTTAGCGGGGTTATACAATGAGCAGTTCTTC.

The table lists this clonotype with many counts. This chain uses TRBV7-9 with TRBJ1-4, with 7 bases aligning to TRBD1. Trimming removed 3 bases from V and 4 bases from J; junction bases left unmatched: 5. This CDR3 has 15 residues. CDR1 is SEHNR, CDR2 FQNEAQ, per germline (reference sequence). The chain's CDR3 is CASSFPRGNNEKLFF. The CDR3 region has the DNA TGTGCCAGCAGCTTTCCCAGGGGGAATAATGAAAAACTGTTTTTT.

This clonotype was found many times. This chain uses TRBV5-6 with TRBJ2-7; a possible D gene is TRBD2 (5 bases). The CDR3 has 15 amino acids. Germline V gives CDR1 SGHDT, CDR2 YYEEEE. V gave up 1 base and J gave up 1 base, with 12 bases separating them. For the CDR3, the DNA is TGTGCCAGCAGCTTGCTGGCGGGCCGATCCTACGAGCAGTACTTC. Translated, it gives CASSLLAGRSYEQYF.

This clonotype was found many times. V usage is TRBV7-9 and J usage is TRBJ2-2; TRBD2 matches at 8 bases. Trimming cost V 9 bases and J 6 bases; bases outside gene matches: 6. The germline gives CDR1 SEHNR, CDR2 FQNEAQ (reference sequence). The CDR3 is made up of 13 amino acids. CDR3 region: CARSGSRAGELFF. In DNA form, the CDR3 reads TGTGCCAGAAGCGGGAGTCGGGCCGGGGAGCTGTTTTTT.

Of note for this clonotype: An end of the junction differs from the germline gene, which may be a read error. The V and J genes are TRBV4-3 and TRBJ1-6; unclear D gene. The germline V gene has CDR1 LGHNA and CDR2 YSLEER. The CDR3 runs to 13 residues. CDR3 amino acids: CASSQARYSLLHF. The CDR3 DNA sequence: TGTGCCAGCAGCCAAGCACGGTATTCACTCCTACACTTT.

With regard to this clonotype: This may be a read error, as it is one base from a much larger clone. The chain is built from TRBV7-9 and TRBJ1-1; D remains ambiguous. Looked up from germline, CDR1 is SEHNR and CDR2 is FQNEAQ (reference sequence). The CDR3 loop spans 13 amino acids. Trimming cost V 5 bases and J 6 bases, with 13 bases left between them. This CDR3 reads CASSAQRWAEAFF. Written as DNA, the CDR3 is TGTGCCAGCAGCGCACAGCGATGGGCTGAAGCTTTCTTT.

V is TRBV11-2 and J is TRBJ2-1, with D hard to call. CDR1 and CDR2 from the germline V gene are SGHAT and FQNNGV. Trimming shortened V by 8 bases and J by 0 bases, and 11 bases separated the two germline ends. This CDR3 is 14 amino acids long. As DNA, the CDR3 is TGTGCCAGCTTAATGAGGACCTCCTACAATGAGCAGTTCTTC. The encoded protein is CASLMRTSYNEQFF.

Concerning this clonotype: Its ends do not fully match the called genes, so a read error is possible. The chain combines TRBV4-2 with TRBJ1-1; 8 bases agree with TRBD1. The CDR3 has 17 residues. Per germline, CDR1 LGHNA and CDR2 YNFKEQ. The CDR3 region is CASSRVGTGGRDIEAFF. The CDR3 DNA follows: TGTGCCAGCAGCCGGGTGGGGACAGGCGGTCGGGACATTGAAGCTTTCTTC.

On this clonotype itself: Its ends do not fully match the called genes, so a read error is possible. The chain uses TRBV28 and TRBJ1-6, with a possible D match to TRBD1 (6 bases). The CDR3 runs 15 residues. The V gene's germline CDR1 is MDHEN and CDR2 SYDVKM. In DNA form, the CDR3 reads TGTGCCAGCAGTTTTTCCCATAGGGGGAGCTCACCCTTCCACTTT. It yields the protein CASSFSHRGSSPFHF.

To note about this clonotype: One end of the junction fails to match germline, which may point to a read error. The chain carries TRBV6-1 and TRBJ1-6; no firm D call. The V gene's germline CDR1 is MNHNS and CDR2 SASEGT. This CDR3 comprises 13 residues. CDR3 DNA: TGTGCCACGGCGGCGGGGAATGATTCACCTCTCCACTTT. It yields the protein CATAAGNDSPLHF.

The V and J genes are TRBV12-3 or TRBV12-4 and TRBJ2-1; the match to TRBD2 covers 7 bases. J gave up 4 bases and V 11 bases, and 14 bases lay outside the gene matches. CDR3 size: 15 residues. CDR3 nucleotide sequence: TGTGCCTACAGTTTACTGGCTAGCGGTTACAATGAGCAGTTCTTC. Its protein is CAYSLLASGYNEQFF.

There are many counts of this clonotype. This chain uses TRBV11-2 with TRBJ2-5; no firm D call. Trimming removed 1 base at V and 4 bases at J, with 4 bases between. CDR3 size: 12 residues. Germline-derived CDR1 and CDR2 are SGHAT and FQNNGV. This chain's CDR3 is CASSLGLETQYF. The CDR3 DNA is TGTGCCAGCAGCTTAGGGTTAGAGACCCAGTACTTC.

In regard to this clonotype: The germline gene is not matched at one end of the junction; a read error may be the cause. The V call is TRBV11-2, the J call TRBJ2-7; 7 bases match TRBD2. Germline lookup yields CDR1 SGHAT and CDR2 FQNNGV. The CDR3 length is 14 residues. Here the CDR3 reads CASSPIAGVKERYF. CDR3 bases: TGTGCCAGCAGTCCTATAGCGGGTGTGAAAGAGCGGTACTTC. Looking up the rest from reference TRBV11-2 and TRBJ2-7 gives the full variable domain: EAGVAQSPRYKIIEKRQSVAFWCNPISGHATLYWYQQILGQGPKLLIQFQNNGVVDDSQLPKDRFSAERLKGVDSTLKIQPAKLEDSAVYLCASSPIAGVKERYFGPGTRLTVT.

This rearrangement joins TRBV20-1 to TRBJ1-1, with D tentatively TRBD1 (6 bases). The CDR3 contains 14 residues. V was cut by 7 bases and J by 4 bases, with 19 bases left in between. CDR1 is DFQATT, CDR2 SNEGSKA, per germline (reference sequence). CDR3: CSVQPPQGGTEAFF. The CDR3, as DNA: TGCAGTGTTCAGCCTCCCCAAGGGGGCACTGAAGCTTTCTTT.

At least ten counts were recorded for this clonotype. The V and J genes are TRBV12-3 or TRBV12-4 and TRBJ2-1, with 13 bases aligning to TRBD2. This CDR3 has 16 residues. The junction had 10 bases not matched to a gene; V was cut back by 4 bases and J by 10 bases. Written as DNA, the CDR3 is TGTGCCAGCAGTTCCTTCAGACTAGCGGGAGGCCAGGAGCAGTTCTTC. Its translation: CASSSFRLAGGQEQFF.